This T cell receptor beta chain derives from a study of identical twins. In regard to this clonotype: The antigen remains undetermined.

There were only healthy Caucasians among the donors. TCRdb used MiXCR to reprocess the 5' RACE reads, holding one entry per CDR3 protein. The table lists 640,000 or so distinct CDR3 sequences, around 6% of them singletons. General study findings and limits: Researchers caution that invariant MAIT and iNKT cells could partly confound zero-insertion analyses. Researchers reported weaker excess twin sharing in beta out-of-frame sequences. The study found that models underestimated out-of-frame TCR alpha sharing in monozygotic twins.

The material sequenced was naive T cells sorted from blood. This receptor was obtained from a man between 18 and 29 years old in good health.

Written as DNA, the CDR3 is TGTGCCAGCAGAGAACGAACCGACAGCTACGAGCAGTACTTC. Protein sequence: CASRERTDSYEQYF. The chain couples TRBV14 to TRBJ2-7; a possible D gene is TRBD1 (5 bases). The CDR3 covers 14 residues. Germline lookup yields CDR1 SGHDN and CDR2 FVKESK. V gave up 6 bases and J gave up 3 bases, with 15 bases separating them. The full variable domain, with the rest looked up from reference TRBV14 and TRBJ2-7, is EAGVTQFPSHSVIEKGQTVTLRCDPISGHDNLYWYRRVMGKEIKFLLHFVKESKQDESGMPNNRFLAERTGGTYSTLKVQPAELEDSGVYFCASRERTDSYEQYFGPGTRLTVT.